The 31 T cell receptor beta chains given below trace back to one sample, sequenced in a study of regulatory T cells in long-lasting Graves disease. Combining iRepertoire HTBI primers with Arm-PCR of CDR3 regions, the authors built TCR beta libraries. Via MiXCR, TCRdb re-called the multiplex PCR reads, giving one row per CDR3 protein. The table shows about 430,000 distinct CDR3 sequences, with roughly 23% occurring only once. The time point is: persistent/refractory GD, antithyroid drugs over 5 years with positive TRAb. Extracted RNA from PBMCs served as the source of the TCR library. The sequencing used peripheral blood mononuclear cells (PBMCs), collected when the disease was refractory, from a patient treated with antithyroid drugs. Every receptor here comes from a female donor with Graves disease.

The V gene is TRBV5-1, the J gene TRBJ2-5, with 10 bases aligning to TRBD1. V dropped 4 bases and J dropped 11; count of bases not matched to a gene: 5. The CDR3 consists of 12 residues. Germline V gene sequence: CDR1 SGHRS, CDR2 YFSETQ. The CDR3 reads CASSPGTGAQYF. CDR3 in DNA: TGCGCCAGCAGCCCCGGGACAGGGGCACAGTACTTC.

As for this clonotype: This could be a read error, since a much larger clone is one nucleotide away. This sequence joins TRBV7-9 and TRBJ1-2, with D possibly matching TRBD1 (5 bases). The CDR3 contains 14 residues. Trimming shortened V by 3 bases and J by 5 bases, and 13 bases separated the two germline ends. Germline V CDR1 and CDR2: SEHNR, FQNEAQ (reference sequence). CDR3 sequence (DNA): TGTGCCAGCAGCTTGGCGTTGACAGCGTATGGCTACACCTTC. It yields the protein CASSLALTAYGYTF.

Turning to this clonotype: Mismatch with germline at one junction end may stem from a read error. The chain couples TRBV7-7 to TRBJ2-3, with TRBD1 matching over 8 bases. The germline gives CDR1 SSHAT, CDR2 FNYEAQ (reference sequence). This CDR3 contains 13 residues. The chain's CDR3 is CASSLQGADTQYF. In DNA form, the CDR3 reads TGTGCTAGCAGCTTACAGGGGGCAGATACGCAGTATTTT.

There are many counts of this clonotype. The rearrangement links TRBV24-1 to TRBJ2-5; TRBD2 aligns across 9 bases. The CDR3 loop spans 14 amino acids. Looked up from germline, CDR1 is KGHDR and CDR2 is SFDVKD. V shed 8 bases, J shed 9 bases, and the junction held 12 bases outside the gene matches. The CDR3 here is CATMSSGEEGAQYF. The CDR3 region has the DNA TGTGCCACCATGTCTAGCGGGGAGGAGGGGGCCCAGTACTTC.

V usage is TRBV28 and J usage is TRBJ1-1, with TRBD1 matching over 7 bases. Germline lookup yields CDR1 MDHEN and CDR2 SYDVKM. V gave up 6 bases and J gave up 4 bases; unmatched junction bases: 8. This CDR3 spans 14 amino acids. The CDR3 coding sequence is TGTGCCAGCAGCGGCCGGGACAGTCTCACTGAAGCTTTCTTT. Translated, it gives CASSGRDSLTEAFF.

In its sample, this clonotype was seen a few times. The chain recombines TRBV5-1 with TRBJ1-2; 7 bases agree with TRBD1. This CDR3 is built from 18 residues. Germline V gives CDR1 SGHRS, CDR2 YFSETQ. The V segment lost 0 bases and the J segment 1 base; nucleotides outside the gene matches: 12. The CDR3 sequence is CASSLEGKGQGDNYGYTF. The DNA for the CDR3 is TGCGCCAGCAGCTTGGAGGGGAAAGGGCAGGGGGATAACTATGGCTACACCTTC.

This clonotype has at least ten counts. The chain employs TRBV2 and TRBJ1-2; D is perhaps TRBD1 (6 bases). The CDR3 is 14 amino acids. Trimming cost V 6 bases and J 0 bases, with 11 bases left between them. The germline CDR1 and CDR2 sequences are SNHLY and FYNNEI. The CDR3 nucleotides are TGTGCCAGCAGGACAGGTTTAGCTAACTATGGCTACACCTTC. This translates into CASRTGLANYGYTF.

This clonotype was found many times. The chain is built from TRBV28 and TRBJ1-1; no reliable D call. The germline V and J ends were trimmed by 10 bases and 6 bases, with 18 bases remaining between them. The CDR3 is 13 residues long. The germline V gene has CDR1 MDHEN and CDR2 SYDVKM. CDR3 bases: TGTGCCAACACCCCTTTAACGTGGGCTGAAGCTTTCTTT. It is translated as CANTPLTWAEAFF.

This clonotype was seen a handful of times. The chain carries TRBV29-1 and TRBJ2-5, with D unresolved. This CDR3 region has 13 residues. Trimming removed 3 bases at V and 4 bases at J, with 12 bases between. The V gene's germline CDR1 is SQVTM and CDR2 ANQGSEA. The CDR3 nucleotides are TGCAGCGTTGATTCAGGCCCCGGAGAGACCCAGTACTTC. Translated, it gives CSVDSGPGETQYF.

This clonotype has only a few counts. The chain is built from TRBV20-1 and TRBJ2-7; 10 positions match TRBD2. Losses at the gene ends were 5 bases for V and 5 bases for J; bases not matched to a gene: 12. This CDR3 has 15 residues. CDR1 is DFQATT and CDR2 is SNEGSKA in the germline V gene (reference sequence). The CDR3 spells CSAARTSGTADEQYF. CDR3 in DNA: TGCAGTGCTGCTCGGACTAGCGGAACTGCCGACGAGCAGTACTTC.

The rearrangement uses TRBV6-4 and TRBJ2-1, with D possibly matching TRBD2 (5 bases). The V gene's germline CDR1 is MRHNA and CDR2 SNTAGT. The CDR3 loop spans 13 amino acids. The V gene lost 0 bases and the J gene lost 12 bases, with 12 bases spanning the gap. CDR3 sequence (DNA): TGTGCCAGCAGTGACTCGGGCGGGTGGCCGCAGTTCTTC. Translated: CASSDSGGWPQFF.

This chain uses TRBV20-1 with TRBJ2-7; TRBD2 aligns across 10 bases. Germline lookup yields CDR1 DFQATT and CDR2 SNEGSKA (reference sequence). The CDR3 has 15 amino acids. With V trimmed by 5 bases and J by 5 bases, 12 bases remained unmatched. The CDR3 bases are TGCAGTGCTCACTCCCAACTAGCGGGACTTGACGAGCAGTACTTC. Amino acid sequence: CSAHSQLAGLDEQYF.

CDR3: CASNGQTNTGELFF. Written as DNA, the CDR3 is TGTGCCAGCAACGGACAAACGAACACCGGGGAGCTGTTTTTT. This chain uses TRBV6-1 with TRBJ2-2; perhaps TRBD1 as D (5 bases). CDR1 MNHNS and CDR2 SASEGT come from the germline V gene. This CDR3 is built from 14 residues. Trimming shortened V by 7 bases and J by 0 bases, and 9 bases separated the two germline ends.

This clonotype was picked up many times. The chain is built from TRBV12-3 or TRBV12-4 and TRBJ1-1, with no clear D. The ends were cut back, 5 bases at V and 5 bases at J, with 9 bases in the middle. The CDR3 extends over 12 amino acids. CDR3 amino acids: CASSHSGTEAFF. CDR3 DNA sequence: TGTGCCAGCAGTCATTCAGGTACTGAAGCTTTCTTT.

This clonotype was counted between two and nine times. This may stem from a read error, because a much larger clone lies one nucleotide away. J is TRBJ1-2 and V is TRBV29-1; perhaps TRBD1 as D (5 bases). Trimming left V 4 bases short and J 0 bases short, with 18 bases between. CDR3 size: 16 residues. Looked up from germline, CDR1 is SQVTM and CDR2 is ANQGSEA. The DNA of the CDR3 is TGCAGCGTTGTCGGGCAGGGTGGGGAAGCTAACTATGGCTACACCTTC. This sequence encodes CSVVGQGGEANYGYTF.

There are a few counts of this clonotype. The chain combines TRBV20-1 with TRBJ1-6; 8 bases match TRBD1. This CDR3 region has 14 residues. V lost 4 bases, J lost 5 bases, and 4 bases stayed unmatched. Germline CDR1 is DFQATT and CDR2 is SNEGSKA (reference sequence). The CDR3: CSATGTGDNSPLHF. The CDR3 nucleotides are TGCAGTGCTACGGGGACAGGAGATAATTCACCCCTCCACTTT.

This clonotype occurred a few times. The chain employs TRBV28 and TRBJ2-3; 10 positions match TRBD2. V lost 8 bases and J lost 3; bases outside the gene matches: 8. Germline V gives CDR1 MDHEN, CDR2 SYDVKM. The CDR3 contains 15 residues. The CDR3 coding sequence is TGTGCCAGCGATTCAACTAGCGGGACTACAGATACGCAGTATTTT. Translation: CASDSTSGTTDTQYF.

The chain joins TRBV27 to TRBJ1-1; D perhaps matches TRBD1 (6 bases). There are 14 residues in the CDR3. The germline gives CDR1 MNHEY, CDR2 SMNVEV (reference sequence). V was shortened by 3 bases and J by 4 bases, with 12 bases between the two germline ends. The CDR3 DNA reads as TGTGCCAGCAGTTTGGTGCAGGGGAGCACTGAAGCTTTCTTT. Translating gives CASSLVQGSTEAFF.

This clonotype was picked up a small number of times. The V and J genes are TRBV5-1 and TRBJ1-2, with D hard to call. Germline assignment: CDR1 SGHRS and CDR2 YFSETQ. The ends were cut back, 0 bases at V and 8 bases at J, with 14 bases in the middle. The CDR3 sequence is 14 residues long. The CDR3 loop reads CASSLVSKDGGYTF. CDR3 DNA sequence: TGCGCCAGCAGCTTGGTGTCCAAAGATGGGGGCTACACCTTC.

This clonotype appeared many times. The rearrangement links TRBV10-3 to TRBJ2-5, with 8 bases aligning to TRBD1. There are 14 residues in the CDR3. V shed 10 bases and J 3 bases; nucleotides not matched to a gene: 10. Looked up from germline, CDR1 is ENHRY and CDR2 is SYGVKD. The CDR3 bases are TGTGCCACCCGACCTGGGACAGGAGAAGAGACCCAGTACTTC. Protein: CATRPGTGEETQYF.

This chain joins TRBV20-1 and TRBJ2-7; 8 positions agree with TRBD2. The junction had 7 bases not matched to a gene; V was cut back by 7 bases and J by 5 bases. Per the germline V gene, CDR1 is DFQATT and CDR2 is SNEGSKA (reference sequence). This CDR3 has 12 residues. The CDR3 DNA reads TGCAGTGTCTCGCGGACTAGCCACGAGCAGTACTTC. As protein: CSVSRTSHEQYF.

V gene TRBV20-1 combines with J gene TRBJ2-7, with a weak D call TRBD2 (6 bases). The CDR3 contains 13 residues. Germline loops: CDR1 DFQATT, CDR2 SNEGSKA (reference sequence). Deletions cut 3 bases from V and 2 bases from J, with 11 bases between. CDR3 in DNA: TGCAGTGCTAGGCGGGACGAGCCCTACGAGCAGTACTTC. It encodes CSARRDEPYEQYF.

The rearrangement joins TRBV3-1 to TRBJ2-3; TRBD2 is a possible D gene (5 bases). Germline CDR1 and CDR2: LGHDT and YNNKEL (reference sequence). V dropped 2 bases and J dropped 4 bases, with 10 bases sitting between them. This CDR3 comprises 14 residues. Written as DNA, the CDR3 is TGTGCCAGCAGCCAACGACTACCTCCAGATACGCAGTATTTT. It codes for CASSQRLPPDTQYF.

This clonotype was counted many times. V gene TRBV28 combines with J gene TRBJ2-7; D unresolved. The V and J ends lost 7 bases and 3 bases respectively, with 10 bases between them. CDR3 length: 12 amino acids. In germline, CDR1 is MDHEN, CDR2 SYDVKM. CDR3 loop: CASTKGLYEQYF. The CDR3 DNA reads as TGTGCCAGCACTAAAGGCCTCTACGAGCAGTACTTC.

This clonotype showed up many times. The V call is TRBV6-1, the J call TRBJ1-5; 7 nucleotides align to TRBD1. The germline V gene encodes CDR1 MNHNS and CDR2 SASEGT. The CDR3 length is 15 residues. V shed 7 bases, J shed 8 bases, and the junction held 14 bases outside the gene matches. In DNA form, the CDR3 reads TGTGCCAGCACCAAAGGGGGGACAGCTATGGAGCCCCAGCATTTT. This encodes CASTKGGTAMEPQHF.

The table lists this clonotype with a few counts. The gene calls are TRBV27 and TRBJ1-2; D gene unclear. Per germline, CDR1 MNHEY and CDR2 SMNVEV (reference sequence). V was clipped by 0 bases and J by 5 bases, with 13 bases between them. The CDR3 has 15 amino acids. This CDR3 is CASSLSPERVYGYTF. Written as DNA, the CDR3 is TGTGCCAGCAGTTTATCGCCAGAGAGGGTTTATGGCTACACCTTC.

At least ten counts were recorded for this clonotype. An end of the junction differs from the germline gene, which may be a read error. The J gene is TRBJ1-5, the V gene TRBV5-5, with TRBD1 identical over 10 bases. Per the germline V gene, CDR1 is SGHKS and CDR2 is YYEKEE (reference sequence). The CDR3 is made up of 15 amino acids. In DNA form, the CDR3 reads TGCGCCAGCAGCCTGGGACAGGGGAGCAATCAGCCCCAGCATTTT. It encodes CASSLGQGSNQPQHF.

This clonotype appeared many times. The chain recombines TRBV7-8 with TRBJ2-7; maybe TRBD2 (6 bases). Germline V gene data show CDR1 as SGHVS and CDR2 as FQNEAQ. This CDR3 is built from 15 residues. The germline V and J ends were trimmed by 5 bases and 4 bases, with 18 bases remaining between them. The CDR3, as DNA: TGTGCCAGCAGCAAAGGAGGGGACTTTACTTACGAGCAGTACTTC. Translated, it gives CASSKGGDFTYEQYF.

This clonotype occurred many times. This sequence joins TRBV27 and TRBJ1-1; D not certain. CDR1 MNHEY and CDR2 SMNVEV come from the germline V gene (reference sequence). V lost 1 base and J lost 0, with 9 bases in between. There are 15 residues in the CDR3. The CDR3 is CASSLWMGMNTEAFF. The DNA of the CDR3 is TGTGCCAGCAGTTTATGGATGGGGATGAACACTGAAGCTTTCTTT.

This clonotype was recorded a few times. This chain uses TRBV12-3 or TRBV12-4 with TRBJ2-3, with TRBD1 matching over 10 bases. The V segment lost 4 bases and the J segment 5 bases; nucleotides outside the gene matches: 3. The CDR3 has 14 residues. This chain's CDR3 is CASSSWTGGDTQYF. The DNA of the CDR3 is TGTGCCAGCAGTTCCTGGACAGGGGGAGATACGCAGTATTTT.

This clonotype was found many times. CDR3 amino acids: CASTFELALGELFF. CDR3 DNA: TGTGCCAGCACCTTCGAACTAGCGCTCGGGGAGCTGTTTTTT. V and J are TRBV6-1 and TRBJ2-2; 7 bases are shared with TRBD2. The V gene's germline CDR1 is MNHNS and CDR2 SASEGT. This CDR3 is built from 14 residues. Germline trimming cut 7 bases from V and 7 bases from J; bases unmatched to any gene: 9.